The T cell receptor beta chain under discussion was sequenced for a study of PD-1 blockade in mismatch repair-deficient tumors. Study summary: Enrolled about 2013-2016, patients had progressing, pretreated mismatch repair-deficient cancers of about a dozen types.

A few pembrolizumab responders had their TCRs sequenced. Produced via immunoSEQ multiplex PCR; TCRdb's table is partial and in-frame only. The sample shows more than 95,000 clones, 86% of them seen only once. This CDR3 comprises 18 residues. Trimming at V came to 1 base and at J to 0 bases, leaving 8 bases not matched to a gene. CDR1 is SGHAT and CDR2 is FQNNGV in the germline V gene. This chain joins TRBV11-2 and TRBJ2-1; 8 bases fit TRBD2. The sample in question was peripheral blood, obtained 44 weeks after starting pembrolizumab. The clonotype was recovered from an adult with mismatch repair-deficient cancer. Here the CDR3 DNA reads TGTGCCAGCAGCTTAGTACCAGCGGGAGTCCTCTCCTACAATGAGCAGTTCTTC. This sequence encodes CASSLVPAGVLSYNEQFF.